The next 18 T cell receptor beta chains were all read from a single sample in a study of shared clonotypes between healthy human individuals. Clones were sequenced by immunoSEQ multiplex PCR, and TCRdb holds only the in-frame ones, with some missing. In the table there are roughly 2,300,000 clones, 80% to 95% of which are singletons. The sample consisted of naive CD4+ T cells from PBMCs. This sample's subset: CD45RA+ positively selected. Receptors originate from a man aged 18 to 29 in good health. Some clones in this sample may be carry-over from other donors' samples.

With regard to this clone: Other DNA sequences in the same sample also yield this CDR3. The rearrangement links TRBV5-1 to TRBJ1-5, with D unresolved. The length of the CDR3 is 14 residues. Germline assignment: CDR1 SGHRS and CDR2 YFSETQ. Trimming shortened V by 0 bases and J by 3 bases, and 7 bases separated the two germline ends. CDR3 nucleotides: TGCGCCAGCAGCTTGGGGCAGACCAATCAGCCCCAGCATTTT. Translating it yields CASSLGQTNQPQHF.

This clone was counted once. CDR3 DNA: TGTGCCAGCAGCCAAGCGCGGAGTGAGCAGTTCTTC. Translating gives CASSQARSEQFF. The gene calls are TRBV28 and TRBJ2-1; D remains ambiguous. The V end lost 6 bases, the J end lost 9 bases, and 12 bases lay between the germline ends. Germline V gene sequence: CDR1 MDHEN, CDR2 SYDVKM. The CDR3 is 12 residues long.

This chain joins TRBV6-5 and TRBJ1-2; 7 bases line up with TRBD1. The CDR3 consists of 13 residues. The V gene's germline CDR1 is MNHEY and CDR2 SVGAGI. V was clipped by 7 bases and J by 4 bases; unmatched bases: 6. In nucleotides, the CDR3 is TGTGCCAGCAAGACAGGGAGACTCTATGGCTACACCTTC. Translating it yields CASKTGRLYGYTF.

This chain links TRBV5-4 with TRBJ1-1, with 7 bases aligning to TRBD1. CDR3 length equals 12 residues. The V segment lost 4 bases and the J segment 11 bases; nucleotides outside the gene matches: 8. Germline lookup yields CDR1 SGHNT and CDR2 YYREEE (reference sequence). The CDR3 reads CASSLGTAAAFF. CDR3 nucleotides: TGTGCCAGCAGCCTAGGGACAGCTGCCGCTTTCTTT.

This chain links TRBV6-1 with TRBJ2-1, with TRBD1 matching 8 bases. Trimming at V came to 2 bases and at J to 7 bases, leaving 7 bases not matched to a gene. Germline CDR1 and CDR2: MNHNS and SASEGT. This CDR3 comprises 15 residues. CDR3 amino acids: CASSERAGGGNEQFF. The CDR3 DNA is TGTGCCAGCAGTGAACGCGCAGGGGGCGGGAATGAGCAGTTCTTC.

V gene TRBV10-3 combines with J gene TRBJ2-7; D might be TRBD1 (5 bases). CDR3 length: 14 residues. Germline-derived CDR1 and CDR2 are ENHRY and SYGVKD. V lost 2 bases and J lost 2, with 10 bases in between. The chain's CDR3 is CAISEQAGTYEQYF. The DNA of the CDR3 is TGTGCCATCAGTGAGCAGGCAGGGACCTACGAGCAGTACTTC.

The CDR3 reads CAGSRTTYNEQFF. CDR3 coding DNA: TGTGCCGGGTCCCGGACTACCTACAATGAGCAGTTCTTC. This chain links TRBV30 with TRBJ2-1, with D tentatively TRBD2 (6 bases). Deletions cut 8 bases from V and 2 bases from J, with 13 bases between. Germline assignment: CDR1 GTSNPN and CDR2 SVGIG (reference sequence). The CDR3 is 13 residues long.

The V gene is TRBV7-9, the J gene TRBJ2-1; 8 bases fit TRBD2. With 8 bases clipped from V and 4 bases from J, the junction kept 4 bases outside the gene matches. This CDR3 spans 13 amino acids. Germline V lookup: CDR1 SEHNR, CDR2 FQNEAQ (reference sequence). CDR3 in DNA: TGTGCCAGCGGTGAGCGGGAGTACAATGAGCAGTTCTTC. This translates into CASGEREYNEQFF.

The genes are TRBV10-3 and TRBJ1-1; 7 nucleotides agree with TRBD1. The CDR3 has 13 residues. CDR1 is ENHRY and CDR2 is SYGVKD in the germline V gene. Unmatched junction bases numbered 5, after V lost 2 bases and J lost 8 bases. CDR3 DNA: TGTGCCATCAGTGAGAGGGACAGTTACGAAGCTTTCTTT. Protein: CAISERDSYEAFF.

The chain employs TRBV14 and TRBJ2-7; TRBD2 might be the D (5 bases). V shed 6 bases and J shed 0 bases, with 12 bases lying between them. The germline gives CDR1 SGHDN, CDR2 FVKESK. CDR3 size: 14 residues. In nucleotides, the CDR3 is TGTGCCAGCAGTCTAGGACTCAGCTCCTACGAGCAGTACTTC. As protein: CASSLGLSSYEQYF.

The chain combines TRBV19 with TRBJ1-2; 7 bases are shared with TRBD1. V lost 3 bases to trimming and J lost 4 bases; unmatched junction nucleotides: 5. This CDR3 is 14 amino acids long. Per germline, CDR1 LNHDA and CDR2 SQIVND (reference sequence). CDR3 DNA: TGTGCCAGTAGTATCAGGGGGGGACGCTATGGCTACACCTTC. Its protein is CASSIRGGRYGYTF. Full variable domain (outside the CDR3, taken from reference TRBV19 and TRBJ1-2): DGGITQSPKYLFRKEGQNVTLSCEQNLNHDAMYWYRQDPGQGLRLIYYSQIVNDFQKGDIAEGYSVSREKKESFPLTVTSAQKNPTAFYLCASSIRGGRYGYTFGSGTRLTVV.

The rearrangement joins TRBV18 to TRBJ2-3; D unclear. Trimming took off 3 bases at V and 3 bases at J, with 13 bases between the two ends. The CDR3 length is 15 residues. Germline-derived CDR1 and CDR2 are KGHSH and LQKENI. This chain's CDR3 is CASSPLGRRTDTQYF. Written as DNA, the CDR3 is TGTGCCAGCTCACCGCTTGGGCGCCGGACAGATACGCAGTATTTT.

The chain combines TRBV6-5 with TRBJ2-1, with D maybe TRBD2 (6 bases). In germline, CDR1 is MNHEY, CDR2 SVGAGI. This CDR3 has 14 amino acids. Trimming left V 6 bases short and J 5 bases short, with 14 bases between. DNA of the CDR3: TGTGCCAGCAGGGTCCGGGACTTTAACAATGAGCAGTTCTTC. It specifies CASRVRDFNNEQFF.

In the case of this clone: This same CDR3 is encoded by further DNA sequences in the sample. This chain connects TRBV6-6 to TRBJ2-1, with D unclear. In germline, CDR1 is MNHNY, CDR2 SVGAGI (reference sequence). CDR3 length: 14 residues. Between the trimmed V and J ends, which lost 0 bases and 3 bases, there was a span of 6 bases. The CDR3 DNA is TGTGCCAGCAGTTACTCTGGTGACTACAATGAGCAGTTCTTC. Its translation: CASSYSGDYNEQFF.

J is TRBJ1-5 and V is TRBV11-2; D is undetermined. This CDR3 is 13 amino acids long. Germline lookup yields CDR1 SGHAT and CDR2 FQNNGV. V was shortened by 1 base and J by 7 bases, with 8 bases between the two germline ends. The CDR3 DNA reads as TGTGCCAGCAGCTTAGGGTGGGCCCAGCCCCAGCATTTT. It yields the protein CASSLGWAQPQHF. Variable domain in full (rest from reference TRBV11-2 and TRBJ1-5): EAGVAQSPRYKIIEKRQSVAFWCNPISGHATLYWYQQILGQGPKLLIQFQNNGVVDDSQLPKDRFSAERLKGVDSTLKIQPAKLEDSAVYLCASSLGWAQPQHFGDGTRLSIL.

DNA for the CDR3: TGTGCCAGCGTGGAGGTGAGCTCTGGAAACACCATATATTTT. Its protein is CASVEVSSGNTIYF. The chain joins TRBV2 to TRBJ1-3; unclear D gene. The V gene lost 8 bases and the J gene lost 0 bases, with 11 bases spanning the gap. Germline V gives CDR1 SNHLY, CDR2 FYNNEI. The CDR3 has 14 amino acids. Complete variable domain (other parts from reference TRBV2 and TRBJ1-3): EPEVTQTPSHQVTQMGQEVILRCVPISNHLYFYWYRQILGQKVEFLVSFYNNEISEKSEIFDDQFSVERPDGSNFTLKIRSTKLEDSAMYFCASVEVSSGNTIYFGEGSWLTVV.

As regards this clone: Other DNA sequences of this sample code for an identical CDR3. The rearrangement joins TRBV5-1 to TRBJ2-5; 9 nucleotides agree with TRBD1. The V segment lost 4 bases and the J segment 5 bases; nucleotides outside the gene matches: 3. Germline V gives CDR1 SGHRS, CDR2 YFSETQ. This CDR3 is 13 amino acids long. The CDR3 coding sequence is TGCGCCAGCAGCATGGGACAGGGTGAGACCCAGTACTTC. Its protein product is CASSMGQGETQYF.

The rearrangement joins TRBV5-1 to TRBJ2-5, with TRBD1 identical over 8 bases. The DNA end is a closer match to TRBJ2-7, so the J assignment may be wrong. There are 14 residues in the CDR3. CDR1 and CDR2 from the germline V gene are SGHRS and YFSETQ. The CDR3 loop reads CASSSTNRGNEQYF. The CDR3 DNA reads TGCGCCAGCAGCTCAACGAACAGGGGGAACGAGCAGTACTTC.